This T cell receptor (beta chain) was found in a study of cytotoxic CD8 clonotypes in ibrutinib-treated CLL. Study observations and caveats: Clonality was higher at baseline than in age-matched healthy donors and tracked circulating CD8+ T-cell counts.

This clone was detected only once. The target antigen is unknown. Germline-derived CDR1 and CDR2 are SEHNR and FQNEAQ (reference sequence). The length of the CDR3 is 17 residues. V lost 5 bases and J lost 6; bases outside the gene matches: 16. Sequencing used immunoSEQ multiplex PCR; TCRdb keeps in-frame clones, though not all of them. There are 330,000 or so clones in the sample; approximately 67% occur only once, and roughly 6.7% lies in the top ten. The sequence was obtained from a human donor with chronic lymphocytic leukemia. Sequencing used PBMCs, obtained after 36 months of ibrutinib treatment. The V and J genes are TRBV7-9 and TRBJ2-1, with 7 bases matching TRBD1. CDR3 sequence (DNA): TGTGCCAGCAGCCCCACCCTGGGACAGTTGCGCCTCAATGAGCAGTTCTTC. Its protein product is CASSPTLGQLRLNEQFF.